Listed here is a single TCR beta chain. Its antigen is unknown. The data belong to a study of graft-versus-host responses after intestinal transplantation. Overall study: Every one of the recipients received anti-thymocyte globulin induction and afterwards took tacrolimus and steroids for approximately 3 years. Study-level results: After transplant, early declines in HvG clones were associated with peak levels of circulating GvH clones. Elevated graft-versus-host to host-versus-graft clonal ratios in allografts were recorded for patients with graft-donor T cell macrochimerism. Detection of GvH clones occurred in recipient marrow, and some had their first appearance in ileum or blood.

The method was immunoSEQ multiplex PCR; TCRdb's version includes in-frame clones alone and lacks a portion of them. The sample gives 13,000 to 15,000 clones, around two thirds of which show up once; roughly 10% is in the top ten. Graft samples were processed, releasing intraepithelial and lamina propria lymphocytes. V was shortened by 2 bases and J by 4 bases, with 8 bases between the two germline ends. This CDR3 is 13 amino acids long. CDR1 MNHNY and CDR2 SVGAGI come from the germline V gene (reference sequence). The source was ileum tissue, collected around 94 weeks after intestinal transplantation. This receptor was obtained from a human patient who received an intestinal transplant, so some T cells may come from the graft donor. V gene TRBV6-6 combines with J gene TRBJ1-1; D unresolved. The CDR3 coding sequence is TGTGCCAGCAGTTACGCGGTGGGCACTGAAGCTTTCTTT. It codes for CASSYAVGTEAFF.